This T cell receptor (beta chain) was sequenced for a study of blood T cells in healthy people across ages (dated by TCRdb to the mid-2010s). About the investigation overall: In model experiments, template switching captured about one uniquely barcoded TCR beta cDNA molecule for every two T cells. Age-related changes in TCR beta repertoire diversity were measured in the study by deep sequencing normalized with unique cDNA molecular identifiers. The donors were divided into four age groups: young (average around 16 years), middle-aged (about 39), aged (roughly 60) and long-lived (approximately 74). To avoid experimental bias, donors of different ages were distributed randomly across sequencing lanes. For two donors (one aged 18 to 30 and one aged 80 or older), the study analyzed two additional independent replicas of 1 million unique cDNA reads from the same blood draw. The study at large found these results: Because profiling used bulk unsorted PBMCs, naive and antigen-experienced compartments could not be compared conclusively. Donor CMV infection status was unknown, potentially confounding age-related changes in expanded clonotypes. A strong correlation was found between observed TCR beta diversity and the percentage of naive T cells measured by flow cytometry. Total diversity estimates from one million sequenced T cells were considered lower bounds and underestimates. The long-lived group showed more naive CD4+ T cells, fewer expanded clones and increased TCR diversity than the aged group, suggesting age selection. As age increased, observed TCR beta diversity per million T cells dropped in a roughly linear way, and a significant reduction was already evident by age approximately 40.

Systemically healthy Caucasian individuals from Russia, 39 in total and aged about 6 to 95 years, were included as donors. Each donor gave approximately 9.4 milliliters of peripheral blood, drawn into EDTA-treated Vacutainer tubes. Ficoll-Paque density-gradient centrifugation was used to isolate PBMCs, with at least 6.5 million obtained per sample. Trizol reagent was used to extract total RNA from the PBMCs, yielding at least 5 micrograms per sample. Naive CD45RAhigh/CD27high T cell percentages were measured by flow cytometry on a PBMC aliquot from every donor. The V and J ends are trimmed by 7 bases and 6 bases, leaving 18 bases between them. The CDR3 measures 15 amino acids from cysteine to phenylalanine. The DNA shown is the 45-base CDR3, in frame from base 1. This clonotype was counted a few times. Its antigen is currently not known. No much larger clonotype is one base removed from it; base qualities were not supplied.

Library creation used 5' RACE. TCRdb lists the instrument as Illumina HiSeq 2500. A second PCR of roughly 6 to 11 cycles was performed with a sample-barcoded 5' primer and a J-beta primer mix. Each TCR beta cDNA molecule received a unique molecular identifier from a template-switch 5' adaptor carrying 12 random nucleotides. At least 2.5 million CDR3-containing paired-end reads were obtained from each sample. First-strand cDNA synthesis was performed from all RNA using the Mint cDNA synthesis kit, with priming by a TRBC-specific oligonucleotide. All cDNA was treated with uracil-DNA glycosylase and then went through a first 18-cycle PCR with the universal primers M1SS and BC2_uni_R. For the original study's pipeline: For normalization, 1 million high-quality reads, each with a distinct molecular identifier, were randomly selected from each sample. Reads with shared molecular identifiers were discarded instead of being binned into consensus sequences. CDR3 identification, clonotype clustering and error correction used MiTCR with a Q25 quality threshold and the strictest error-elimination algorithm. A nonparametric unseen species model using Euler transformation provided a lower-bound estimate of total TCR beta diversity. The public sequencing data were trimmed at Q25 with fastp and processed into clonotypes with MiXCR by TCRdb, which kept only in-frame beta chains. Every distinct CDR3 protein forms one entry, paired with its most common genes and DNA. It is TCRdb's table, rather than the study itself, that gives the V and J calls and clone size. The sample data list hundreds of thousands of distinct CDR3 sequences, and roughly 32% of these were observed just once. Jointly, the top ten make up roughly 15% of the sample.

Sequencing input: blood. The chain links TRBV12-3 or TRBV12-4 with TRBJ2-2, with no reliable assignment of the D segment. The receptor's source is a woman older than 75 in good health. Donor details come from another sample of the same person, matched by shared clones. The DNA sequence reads TGTGCCAGCATCCCCTCTGTTGTCGGAGCCGGGGAGCTGTTTTTT. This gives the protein CASIPSVVGAGELFF.